The clone carrying this T cell receptor beta chain occurred a few times. Its antigen is not known. This sample is drawn from a study of T cells in Graves' hyperthyroidism and ophthalmopathy. At the level of the study: Pretreatment peripheral blood was obtained at initial diagnosis.

The ends lost 0 bases at V and 0 bases at J; junction bases unmatched: 2. The CDR3 consists of 15 residues. The V gene's germline CDR1 is SGHRS and CDR2 YFSETQ. Recently diagnosed hyperthyroidism of less than 2 months' duration affected patients aged 18 to 65. The authors took PBMCs from roughly 9.5 ml fresh peripheral blood. Points from the study as a whole: Model predictions of ophthalmopathy came a median roughly 6.7 months before onset.

TCR beta CDR3 region amplification was performed from RNA transcripts. The primer set for the first-round RT-PCR of the TCR CDR3 was HTBI. In TCRdb, the multiplex PCR reads were re-called with MiXCR into one record per CDR3 protein. The sample contains around 400,000 distinct CDR3 sequences, 20% to 30% of which appear only once. The source material was blood. The rearrangement uses TRBV5-1 and TRBJ1-2; the match to TRBD1 covers 7 bases. The sequence came from a man in his fifties with Graves' hyperthyroidism. CDR3 DNA sequence: TGCGCCAGCAGCTTGGGGGGGACAGCTAACTATGGCTACACCTTC. Protein: CASSLGGTANYGYTF. Complete variable domain (other parts from reference TRBV5-1 and TRBJ1-2): KAGVTQTPRYLIKTRGQQVTLSCSPISGHRSVSWYQQTPGQGLQFLFEYFSETQRNKGNFPGRFSGRQFSNSRSEMNVSTLELGDSALYLCASSLGGTANYGYTFGSGTRLTVV.